Here is one TCR beta chain with its context. What it binds is unknown. This sample is part of a study of spatial heterogeneity in lung cancer. As for the study in general: There were consistently more beta-chain sequences detected than alpha-chain sequences.

Notes on the study in general: Counts of expanded intratumoral alpha and beta TCRs tracked tumor mutation counts.

Time point noted: sample taken at primary tumor resection. Untreated early-stage non-small cell lung cancer patients, 55 to 85 in total, were the donors. No cell sorting; template was whole RNA from tumor, lung tissue or PBMC. This CDR3 is built from 16 residues. With 7 bases clipped from V and 8 bases from J, the junction kept 16 bases outside the gene matches. The germline CDR1 and CDR2 sequences are LGHDT and YNNKEL (reference sequence). TCRdb recomputed calls from the 5' RACE reads with MiXCR, one row per CDR3 protein. The repertoire holds about 11,000 distinct CDR3 sequences, with 5.1% as singletons.

Source: lung tumor tissue, taken at surgery. The V call is TRBV3-1, the J call TRBJ2-1, with 8 bases aligning to TRBD2. This clonotype was sampled from a male donor with early-stage non-small cell lung cancer. In DNA, the CDR3 is TGTGCCAGCACCCAGCAGGGGACTAGTTTGTACGATGAGCAGTTCTTC. This encodes CASTQQGTSLYDEQFF.